Presented here are 20 T cell receptor beta chains from one specimen sequenced in a study of blood T cell repertoires in COVID-19. Repertoires were generated with immunoSEQ multiplex PCR, while TCRdb's copy carries only in-frame clones and drops some. This sample has approximately 250,000 clones; 80% to 90% occur once, and the top ten carry just under 1%. The sequencing sample was made of peripheral blood. These receptors came from a middle-aged man with acute or convalescent COVID-19.

The chain is built from TRBV9 and TRBJ1-3; D ambiguous. Trimming left V 0 bases short and J 1 base short, with 5 bases between. CDR1 SGDLS and CDR2 YYNGEE come from the germline V gene. The CDR3 runs to 14 residues. The CDR3 protein is CASSVDQSGNTIYF. CDR3 bases: TGTGCCAGCAGCGTAGATCAGTCTGGAAACACCATATATTTT.

The rearrangement joins TRBV19 to TRBJ1-1; D ambiguous. The V gene lost 11 bases and the J gene lost 5 bases, with 18 bases spanning the gap. The CDR3 contains 13 residues. Germline V gene data show CDR1 as LNHDA and CDR2 as SQIVND (reference sequence). DNA of the CDR3: TGTGCCTCTGGAGGTCAGAGGCTTACTGAAGCTTTCTTT. As protein: CASGGQRLTEAFF.

The V gene is TRBV28, the J gene TRBJ1-6; 7 bases are a match to TRBD1. The CDR3 is 19 residues long. The germline V gene has CDR1 MDHEN and CDR2 SYDVKM. Trimming cost V 1 base and J 0 bases; bases outside gene matches: 9. Written as DNA, the CDR3 is TGTGCCAGCAGTTTATATTTTGGACAGGCAAGCTCCTATAATTCACCCCTCCACTTT. This encodes CASSLYFGQASSYNSPLHF.

The chain combines TRBV19 with TRBJ1-2; D not resolved. V dropped 2 bases and J dropped 3 bases, with 13 bases sitting between them. This CDR3 is built from 15 residues. Per the germline V gene, CDR1 is LNHDA and CDR2 is SQIVND (reference sequence). This CDR3 is CASSIRRDSYYGYTF. The CDR3 DNA is TGTGCCAGTAGTATACGGAGAGATTCCTACTATGGCTACACCTTC. Variable domain in full (rest from reference TRBV19 and TRBJ1-2): DGGITQSPKYLFRKEGQNVTLSCEQNLNHDAMYWYRQDPGQGLRLIYYSQIVNDFQKGDIAEGYSVSREKKESFPLTVTSAQKNPTAFYLCASSIRRDSYYGYTFGSGTRLTVV.

This clone was observed a single time. The chain is built from TRBV5-4 and TRBJ1-6; weak D call: TRBD1 (5 bases). The CDR3 runs to 14 residues. V gave up 4 bases and J gave up 8 bases, with 13 bases separating them. CDR1 and CDR2 (germline): SGHNT, YYREEE (reference sequence). The CDR3 DNA is TGTGCCAGCAGCCCCGGGTCGGGGGATTCACCCCTCCACTTT. Protein sequence: CASSPGSGDSPLHF.

This sequence joins TRBV5-1 and TRBJ1-6, with TRBD1 matching 7 bases. This CDR3 contains 15 residues. The germline V gene has CDR1 SGHRS and CDR2 YFSETQ. V was clipped by 4 bases and J by 8 bases; unmatched bases: 9. The chain's CDR3 is CASSPTTGRDSPLHF. The DNA for the CDR3 is TGCGCCAGCAGCCCTACGACAGGGAGAGATTCACCCCTCCACTTT.

The genes are TRBV5-1 and TRBJ2-5; TRBD2 might be the D (5 bases). Germline V gene lookup returns CDR1 SGHRS and CDR2 YFSETQ. The CDR3 consists of 12 residues. Trimming removed 0 bases from V and 5 bases from J, with 5 bases in between. DNA for the CDR3: TGCGCCAGCAGCTTGGCGGGGGAGACCCAGTACTTC. Its protein is CASSLAGETQYF.

V usage is TRBV5-1 and J usage is TRBJ1-6; D may be TRBD1 (5 bases). Trimming shortened V by 4 bases and J by 5 bases, and 19 bases separated the two germline ends. In germline, CDR1 is SGHRS, CDR2 YFSETQ. The CDR3 totals 17 residues. This chain's CDR3 is CASSGGYRTSDNSPLHF. The CDR3 coding sequence is TGCGCCAGCAGCGGTGGGTATAGGACATCCGATAATTCACCCCTCCACTTT.

The V gene is TRBV6-1, the J gene TRBJ2-4; TRBD1 agrees at 7 bases. The CDR3 has 16 residues. The V and J ends lost 1 base and 3 bases, in that order; junction bases with no gene match: 6. Germline assignment: CDR1 MNHNS and CDR2 SASEGT. In DNA, the CDR3 is TGTGCCAGCAGTGAAGGGACAGGCTTGGGCAAAAACATTCAGTACTTC. As protein: CASSEGTGLGKNIQYF.

The genes are TRBV27 and TRBJ1-6; D remains unclear. The V end lost 5 bases, the J end lost 13 bases, and 15 bases lay between the germline ends. The CDR3 consists of 13 residues. CDR1 MNHEY and CDR2 SMNVEV come from the germline V gene (reference sequence). The CDR3 reads CASSPTMTKPLHF. In DNA form, the CDR3 reads TGTGCCAGCAGTCCCACAATGACTAAGCCCCTCCACTTT.

This clone was recorded once. The chain carries TRBV19 and TRBJ1-5; 7 nucleotides align to TRBD1. In germline, CDR1 is LNHDA, CDR2 SQIVND (reference sequence). Trimming removed 6 bases from V and 7 bases from J; junction bases left unmatched: 9. CDR3 length equals 14 residues. The CDR3 here is CASRPRGPGQPQHF. In nucleotides, the CDR3 is TGTGCCAGTAGGCCAAGGGGGCCCGGGCAGCCCCAGCATTTT. Supplemented by reference TRBV19 and TRBJ1-5, the full variable domain reads DGGITQSPKYLFRKEGQNVTLSCEQNLNHDAMYWYRQDPGQGLRLIYYSQIVNDFQKGDIAEGYSVSREKKESFPLTVTSAQKNPTAFYLCASRPRGPGQPQHFGDGTRLSIL.

This chain connects TRBV13 to TRBJ2-1, with 8 bases matching TRBD1. The CDR3 runs 15 residues. In germline, CDR1 is PRHDT, CDR2 FYEKMQ (reference sequence). Trimming cost V 5 bases and J 2 bases; bases outside gene matches: 5. CDR3 sequence (DNA): TGTGCCAGCAGCCCCCAGGGGGCCCCCTACAATGAGCAGTTCTTC. It codes for CASSPQGAPYNEQFF.

This clone was picked up one time. The V and J genes are TRBV2 and TRBJ2-1; D perhaps matches TRBD2 (6 bases). Germline values: CDR1 SNHLY, CDR2 FYNNEI. The CDR3 contains 14 residues. Trimming shortened V by 4 bases and J by 4 bases, and 11 bases separated the two germline ends. CDR3 nucleotides: TGTGCCAGCAGTGTGGAGGGGATATACAATGAGCAGTTCTTC. It encodes CASSVEGIYNEQFF.

J is TRBJ1-4 and V is TRBV19; 9 bases are shared with TRBD1. With 6 bases clipped from V and 6 bases from J, the junction kept 2 bases outside the gene matches. From germline, CDR1 is LNHDA and CDR2 SQIVND (reference sequence). This CDR3 is built from 13 residues. The CDR3 region is CASRQGAHEKLFF. For the CDR3, the DNA is TGTGCCAGTAGACAGGGGGCTCATGAAAAACTGTTTTTT.

The V call is TRBV15, the J call TRBJ1-6, with TRBD1 matching 9 bases. The CDR3 extends over 16 amino acids. Germline CDR1 LNHNV, CDR2 YYDKDF (reference sequence). Losses at the gene ends were 0 bases for V and 8 bases for J; bases not matched to a gene: 5. This CDR3 is CATSRDVGTGHSPLHF. CDR3 nucleotide sequence: TGTGCCACCAGCAGAGACGTCGGGACAGGGCATTCACCCCTCCACTTT.

This chain uses TRBV11-2 with TRBJ2-1; no clear D gene. The CDR3 totals 15 residues. CDR1 is SGHAT, CDR2 FQNNGV, per germline. The ends were cut back, 7 bases at V and 0 bases at J, with 13 bases in the middle. CDR3 residues: CASMADKSSYNEQFF. The CDR3 DNA is TGTGCCAGCATGGCTGACAAGAGCTCCTACAATGAGCAGTTCTTC. The whole variable domain, remainder taken from reference TRBV11-2 and TRBJ2-1, is EAGVAQSPRYKIIEKRQSVAFWCNPISGHATLYWYQQILGQGPKLLIQFQNNGVVDDSQLPKDRFSAERLKGVDSTLKIQPAKLEDSAVYLCASMADKSSYNEQFFGPGTRLTVL.

The gene calls are TRBV12-3 or TRBV12-4 and TRBJ1-1; possible D gene TRBD1, 5 bases. Trimming removed 7 bases from V and 6 bases from J, with 12 bases in between. The CDR3 length is 12 residues. CDR3 protein: CASIRGGAEAFF. In DNA form, the CDR3 reads TGTGCCAGCATCCGGGGAGGGGCTGAAGCTTTCTTT.

V and J are TRBV6-2 or TRBV6-3 and TRBJ2-7; 10 nucleotides align to TRBD1. The CDR3 runs to 15 residues. CDR1 is MNHEY, CDR2 SVGEGT, per germline. V lost 4 bases and J lost 11; bases outside the gene matches: 14. CDR3 DNA: TGTGCCAGCAGTTCCCATCCGGGACAGGGGTCGATGAAGTACTTC. This gives the protein CASSSHPGQGSMKYF.

V is TRBV9 and J is TRBJ1-1; 9 bases map to TRBD1. The CDR3 is made up of 15 amino acids. The germline V gene has CDR1 SGDLS and CDR2 YYNGEE. The trim removed 4 bases at V and 5 bases at J, leaving 9 bases unmatched. This chain's CDR3 is CASSPEDRGGTEAFF. In DNA, the CDR3 is TGTGCCAGCAGCCCAGAGGACAGGGGCGGGACTGAAGCTTTCTTT.

The V gene is TRBV10-3, the J gene TRBJ2-7; D uncertain. CDR3 size: 12 residues. Germline V lookup: CDR1 ENHRY, CDR2 SYGVKD. The V end was cut by 6 bases, the J end by 3 bases, with 9 bases between. Written as DNA, the CDR3 is TGTGCCATCAGCCTTACTGGCTACGAGCAGTACTTC. It encodes CAISLTGYEQYF.